This is a list of T cell receptor beta chains from one sample in a study of T cells in Graves' hyperthyroidism and ophthalmopathy. TCRdb used MiXCR to reprocess the multiplex PCR reads, holding one entry per CDR3 protein. The repertoire consists of 730,000 or so distinct CDR3 sequences, with about 17% occurring once and the leading ten covering over 15%. Sequences were obtained from blood. Source of these receptors: a woman aged 50 to 60 with Graves' hyperthyroidism that later progressed to Graves' ophthalmopathy. Both conserved end residues are part of each CDR3. The D gene is left open where the match is weak. Clone size, where shown, is once, few, many, or a class for clones that have expanded.

v_gene: TRBV9; j_gene: TRBJ1-1; abundance: NA; d_gene: NA; CDR3aa: CAYGTENTEAFF; CDR3nt: TGTGCCTACGGGACGGAGAACACTGAAGCTTTCTTT
v_gene: TRBV30; j_gene: TRBJ1-5; abundance: many; d_gene: TRBD1; CDR3aa: CAWSLRQGDQPQHF; CDR3nt: TGTGCCTGGAGTTTAAGACAGGGGGATCAGCCCCAGCATTTT
v_gene: TRBV18; j_gene: TRBJ1-1; abundance: many; d_gene: NA; CDR3aa: CASSPEGIGNTEAFF; CDR3nt: TGTGCCAGCTCACCGGAGGGAATCGGGAACACTGAAGCTTTCTTT
v_gene: TRBV14; j_gene: TRBJ1-6; abundance: NA; d_gene: NA; CDR3aa: CASSQDLTFAPVHF; CDR3nt: TGTGCCAGCAGCCAAGATTTGACCTTTGCACCCGTCCACTTT
v_gene: TRBV7-6; j_gene: TRBJ1-6; abundance: few; d_gene: TRBD1; CDR3aa: CASSVGQGENSPLHF; CDR3nt: TGTGCCAGCAGCGTGGGACAGGGAGAAAATTCACCCCTCCACTTT
v_gene: TRBV4-1; j_gene: TRBJ1-2; abundance: NA; d_gene: NA; CDR3aa: CASSQEGRAFYGYTF; CDR3nt: TGCGCCAGCAGCCAAGAAGGTCGAGCCTTCTATGGCTACACCTTC
v_gene: TRBV11-2; j_gene: TRBJ2-3; abundance: many; d_gene: NA; CDR3aa: CASSLVAGPTDTQYF; CDR3nt: TGTGCCAGCAGCTTAGTGGCGGGCCCCACAGATACGCAGTATTTT
v_gene: TRBV6-1; j_gene: TRBJ1-2; abundance: few; d_gene: NA; CDR3aa: CAANRANYGYTF; CDR3nt: TGTGCCGCCAACAGAGCTAACTATGGCTACACCTTC
v_gene: TRBV15; j_gene: TRBJ1-4; abundance: few; d_gene: NA; CDR3aa: CATSRERGASEKLFF; CDR3nt: TGTGCCACCAGCAGAGAGCGAGGGGCGAGTGAAAAACTGTTTTTT
v_gene: TRBV11-2; j_gene: TRBJ1-3; abundance: NA; d_gene: NA; CDR3aa: CASSLDQGNTIYF; CDR3nt: TGTGCCAGCAGCTTAGATCAGGGAAACACCATATATTTT
v_gene: TRBV29-1; j_gene: TRBJ2-3; abundance: few; d_gene: TRBD1; CDR3aa: CSATTRTGDTDTQYF; CDR3nt: TGCAGCGCCACTACACGGACAGGGGACACAGATACGCAGTATTTT
v_gene: TRBV3-1; j_gene: TRBJ2-1; abundance: NA; d_gene: TRBD2; CDR3aa: CASSPLAGYYNEQFF; CDR3nt: TGTGCCAGCAGCCCCTTAGCGGGGTATTACAATGAGCAGTTCTTC
v_gene: TRBV11-2; j_gene: TRBJ2-2; abundance: NA; d_gene: NA; CDR3aa: CASRIRGTRTGELFF; CDR3nt: TGTGCCAGCCGCATACGGGGTACGCGTACCGGGGAGCTGTTTTTT
v_gene: TRBV29-1; j_gene: TRBJ1-2; abundance: few; d_gene: NA; CDR3aa: CSVEREHYGYTF; CDR3nt: TGCAGCGTTGAGAGGGAGCACTATGGCTACACCTTC
v_gene: TRBV10-3; j_gene: TRBJ1-4; abundance: NA; d_gene: TRBD1; CDR3aa: CAIGQANEKLFF; CDR3nt: TGTGCCATCGGACAGGCGAATGAAAAACTGTTTTTT
v_gene: TRBV10-3; j_gene: TRBJ1-2; abundance: many; d_gene: NA; CDR3aa: CAISKVANYGYTF; CDR3nt: TGTGCCATCAGCAAGGTTGCTAACTATGGCTACACCTTC
v_gene: TRBV27; j_gene: TRBJ1-2; abundance: many; d_gene: NA; CDR3aa: CASGLDSFTNYGYTF; CDR3nt: TGTGCCAGCGGACTAGACAGTTTTACTAACTATGGCTACACCTTC
v_gene: TRBV6-1; j_gene: TRBJ2-2; abundance: NA; d_gene: NA; CDR3aa: CASRLDPENTGELFF; CDR3nt: TGTGCCAGCCGACTGGACCCGGAGAACACCGGGGAGCTGTTTTTT
v_gene: TRBV7-9; j_gene: TRBJ2-6; abundance: NA; d_gene: TRBD1; CDR3aa: CASSSGQRSGANVLTF; CDR3nt: TGTGCCAGCAGCTCGGGACAGCGCTCTGGGGCCAACGTCCTGACTTTC
v_gene: TRBV7-8; j_gene: TRBJ1-1; abundance: many; d_gene: NA; CDR3aa: CASSLVEGFVTEAFF; CDR3nt: TGTGCCAGCAGCTTAGTTGAGGGATTCGTCACTGAAGCTTTCTTT
v_gene: TRBV5-6; j_gene: TRBJ2-7; abundance: few; d_gene: NA; CDR3aa: CASSLTGTRGWEQYF; CDR3nt: TGTGCCAGCAGCTTGACCGGGACTCGGGGTTGGGAGCAGTACTTC
v_gene: TRBV5-4; j_gene: TRBJ2-5; abundance: NA; d_gene: NA; CDR3aa: CASSLAGAAGTQYF; CDR3nt: TGTGCCAGCAGCTTGGCAGGGGCGGCCGGGACCCAGTACTTC
v_gene: TRBV7-2; j_gene: TRBJ1-1; abundance: many; d_gene: NA; CDR3aa: CASSRRTGDPKTEAFF; CDR3nt: TGTGCCAGCAGCCGAAGGACGGGGGACCCGAAGACTGAAGCTTTCTTT
v_gene: TRBV9; j_gene: TRBJ2-6; abundance: few; d_gene: NA; CDR3aa: CASSVAEFSGANVLTF; CDR3nt: TGTGCCAGCAGCGTAGCCGAGTTTTCTGGGGCCAACGTCCTGACTTTC
v_gene: TRBV18; j_gene: TRBJ1-1; abundance: many; d_gene: TRBD1; CDR3aa: CASSPGTGGTRAEAFF; CDR3nt: TGTGCCAGCTCACCAGGGACAGGGGGAACTCGCGCTGAAGCTTTCTTT
v_gene: TRBV20-1; j_gene: TRBJ2-2; abundance: few; d_gene: NA; CDR3aa: CSGTDANTGELFF; CDR3nt: TGCAGTGGGACAGACGCGAACACCGGGGAGCTGTTTTTT
v_gene: TRBV20-1; j_gene: TRBJ2-7; abundance: NA; d_gene: TRBD2; CDR3aa: CSATPGTSGALSYEQYF; CDR3nt: TGCAGTGCCACCCCCGGTACTAGCGGGGCGCTCTCCTACGAGCAGTACTTC
v_gene: TRBV18; j_gene: TRBJ2-1; abundance: many; d_gene: NA; CDR3aa: CASSSLGAEGNEQFF; CDR3nt: TGTGCCAGCTCATCCTTAGGGGCGGAAGGGAATGAGCAGTTCTTC
v_gene: TRBV12-3/TRBV12-4; j_gene: TRBJ2-7; abundance: many; d_gene: TRBD2; CDR3aa: CASREPGLAYEQYF; CDR3nt: TGTGCCAGCAGAGAGCCCGGACTAGCCTACGAGCAGTACTTC
v_gene: TRBV6-2/TRBV6-3; j_gene: TRBJ1-5; abundance: few; d_gene: TRBD1; CDR3aa: CAGKSGTGSGNQPQHF; CDR3nt: TGTGCCGGCAAATCCGGGACAGGGAGCGGCAATCAGCCCCAGCATTTT
v_gene: TRBV7-8; j_gene: TRBJ1-1; abundance: NA; d_gene: NA; CDR3aa: CASSYVPRDTEAFF; CDR3nt: TGTGCCAGCAGCTATGTACCGCGAGACACTGAAGCTTTCTTT
v_gene: TRBV6-5; j_gene: TRBJ2-5; abundance: NA; d_gene: NA; CDR3aa: CASSSRGGIQETQYF; CDR3nt: TGTGCCAGCAGTTCCCGAGGGGGGATCCAAGAGACCCAGTACTTC
v_gene: TRBV30; j_gene: TRBJ1-1; abundance: NA; d_gene: TRBD1; CDR3aa: CAWSVQTGASAFF; CDR3nt: TGTGCCTGGAGTGTACAGACAGGGGCATCGGCTTTCTTT
v_gene: TRBV28; j_gene: TRBJ2-7; abundance: NA; d_gene: NA; CDR3aa: CASSLGEGDEQYF; CDR3nt: TGTGCCAGCAGTTTAGGGGAGGGGGACGAGCAGTACTTC
v_gene: TRBV4-1; j_gene: TRBJ1-1; abundance: few; d_gene: NA; CDR3aa: CASGENTEAFF; CDR3nt: TGCGCCAGCGGGGAGAACACTGAAGCTTTCTTT
v_gene: TRBV5-5; j_gene: TRBJ1-5; abundance: many; d_gene: NA; CDR3aa: CASSLGPHSVQPQHF; CDR3nt: TGTGCCAGCAGCCTAGGCCCCCACAGCGTACAGCCCCAGCATTTT
v_gene: TRBV5-1; j_gene: TRBJ2-3; abundance: many; d_gene: NA; CDR3aa: CASSLRHGTDTQYF; CDR3nt: TGCGCCAGCAGCTTGCGGCACGGCACAGATACGCAGTATTTT
v_gene: TRBV24-1; j_gene: TRBJ2-2; abundance: NA; d_gene: NA; CDR3aa: CATSDGPSNTGELFF; CDR3nt: TGTGCCACCAGTGATGGACCGTCGAACACCGGGGAGCTGTTTTTT
v_gene: TRBV11-2; j_gene: TRBJ2-7; abundance: many; d_gene: TRBD1; CDR3aa: CASSPDRHYEQYF; CDR3nt: TGTGCCAGCAGCCCGGACAGGCACTACGAGCAGTACTTC
v_gene: TRBV27; j_gene: TRBJ2-7; abundance: few; d_gene: NA; CDR3aa: CASSHGGASYEQYF; CDR3nt: TGTGCCAGCAGCCATGGGGGAGCCTCCTACGAGCAGTACTTC
v_gene: TRBV27; j_gene: TRBJ1-5; abundance: few; d_gene: NA; CDR3aa: CASMLGIYSNQPQHF; CDR3nt: TGTGCCAGCATGTTGGGGATCTATAGCAATCAGCCCCAGCATTTT
v_gene: TRBV14; j_gene: TRBJ1-2; abundance: NA; d_gene: TRBD1; CDR3aa: CASSPVGQGVRGYTF; CDR3nt: TGTGCCAGCAGCCCCGTGGGACAGGGGGTTCGAGGCTACACCTTC
v_gene: TRBV9; j_gene: TRBJ2-2; abundance: NA; d_gene: NA; CDR3aa: CASRMDWNTGELFF; CDR3nt: TGTGCCAGCAGGATGGACTGGAACACCGGGGAGCTGTTTTTT